Listed here are 30 T cell receptor beta chains from one sample, sequenced in a study of OX40 agonist ivuxolimab in advanced cancers. Profiled with immunoSEQ multiplex PCR; TCRdb holds only in-frame clones, not every one. The sample includes 60,000 to 90,000 clones, around 86% seen only once; the top ten take about 5.9%. Sample: CD4+ or CD8+ T cells sorted from blood, taken in a trial of the OX40 agonist ivuxolimab. The receptors were sampled from an adult with an advanced solid tumor such as melanoma, head and neck, liver or kidney cancer.

This clone was picked up a small number of times. This chain connects TRBV30 to TRBJ1-6, with D uncertain. Between the trimmed V and J ends, which lost 5 bases and 0 bases, there was a span of 8 bases. Germline-derived CDR1 and CDR2 are GTSNPN and SVGIG (reference sequence). The CDR3 runs 14 residues. The CDR3 loop reads CAWCTGSYNSPLHF. The CDR3 DNA sequence: TGTGCCTGGTGTACGGGCTCCTATAATTCACCCCTCCACTTT.

The chain employs TRBV5-1 and TRBJ1-1, with TRBD1 matching over 7 bases. The junction had 7 bases not matched to a gene; V was cut back by 2 bases and J by 0 bases. Germline CDR1 is SGHRS and CDR2 is YFSETQ. This CDR3 has 16 residues. The CDR3 DNA reads as TGCGCCAGCAGCTTTAATTCAGGGGGAATGAACACTGAAGCTTTCTTT. This gives the protein CASSFNSGGMNTEAFF. Complete variable domain (other parts from reference TRBV5-1 and TRBJ1-1): KAGVTQTPRYLIKTRGQQVTLSCSPISGHRSVSWYQQTPGQGLQFLFEYFSETQRNKGNFPGRFSGRQFSNSRSEMNVSTLELGDSALYLCASSFNSGGMNTEAFFGQGTRLTVV.

The chain carries TRBV6-6 and TRBJ2-7, with D possibly being TRBD1 (6 bases). Germline V gene sequence: CDR1 MNHNY, CDR2 SVGAGI (reference sequence). The V gene lost 4 bases and the J gene lost 2 bases, with 12 bases spanning the gap. This CDR3 spans 14 amino acids. This CDR3 reads CASSFDRLPYEQYF. The CDR3 DNA reads TGTGCCAGCAGTTTCGACAGGCTACCCTACGAGCAGTACTTC.

The chain carries TRBV11-2 and TRBJ1-5; D is undetermined. The CDR3 sequence is 13 residues long. V lost 2 bases, J lost 4 bases, and 6 bases lay in between. Germline CDR1 SGHAT, CDR2 FQNNGV. The CDR3 sequence is CASSLRENQPQHF. CDR3 DNA sequence: TGTGCCAGCAGCTTAAGGGAAAATCAGCCCCAGCATTTT.

J is TRBJ1-2 and V is TRBV29-1, with 8 bases aligning to TRBD1. This CDR3 is built from 15 residues. V lost 4 bases to trimming and J lost 4 bases; unmatched junction nucleotides: 11. Germline V gene data show CDR1 as SQVTM and CDR2 as ANQGSEA. This CDR3 reads CSVGTGRSLSYGYTF. For the CDR3, the DNA is TGCAGCGTTGGGACAGGGAGAAGCCTGTCCTATGGCTACACCTTC.

The gene calls are TRBV7-2 and TRBJ2-7; TRBD1 is a possible D gene (6 bases). This CDR3 has 15 residues. Germline loops: CDR1 SGHTA, CDR2 FQGNSA. The V end was cut by 5 bases, the J end by 4 bases, with 18 bases between. The CDR3 loop is CASSPPGQGRYEQYF. The DNA for the CDR3 is TGTGCCAGCAGCCCTCCCGGGCAGGGGAGATACGAGCAGTACTTC.

This clone was observed a handful of times. The chain links TRBV5-4 to TRBJ2-7; 8 bases match TRBD2. Unmatched junction bases numbered 7, after V lost 5 bases and J lost 0 bases. Germline loops: CDR1 SGHNT, CDR2 YYREEE (reference sequence). This CDR3 is 15 amino acids long. This CDR3 reads CASSLGGGSSYEQYF. The CDR3 DNA follows: TGTGCCAGCAGTCTGGGCGGGGGGAGCTCCTACGAGCAGTACTTC.

The rearrangement joins TRBV28 to TRBJ1-1; 10 bases align to TRBD1. Germline V gene sequence: CDR1 MDHEN, CDR2 SYDVKM. After removal of 6 bases from V and 3 bases from J, the junction contained 7 bases not matched to a gene. This CDR3 comprises 15 residues. CDR3 in DNA: TGTGCCAGCAGAAGCGACAGGGGGCTAGACACTGAAGCTTTCTTT. This encodes CASRSDRGLDTEAFF.

V and J are TRBV11-2 and TRBJ2-3; D is uncertain. V shed 6 bases and J shed 1 base, with 5 bases lying between them. The germline V gene has CDR1 SGHAT and CDR2 FQNNGV. This CDR3 spans 12 amino acids. The CDR3 is CASRSRTDTQYF. DNA of the CDR3: TGTGCCAGCAGAAGCCGCACAGATACGCAGTATTTT.

The chain carries TRBV6-1 and TRBJ1-6; a weak D match, TRBD1 (5 bases). The germline V and J ends were trimmed by 4 bases and 6 bases, with 13 bases remaining between them. Germline loops: CDR1 MNHNS, CDR2 SASEGT. This CDR3 has 15 residues. CDR3 nucleotides: TGTGCCAGCAGTGTATCGGCAGGGCTTAATTCACCCCTCCACTTT. Its protein is CASSVSAGLNSPLHF.

The CDR3 coding sequence is TGTGCCTCCAGGCCTGGGGGGGGGCCCTACGAGCAGTACTTC. Translating gives CASRPGGGPYEQYF. The chain employs TRBV6-1 and TRBJ2-7, with D possibly being TRBD2 (7 bases). Trimming took off 11 bases at V and 2 bases at J, with 19 bases between the two ends. Germline loops: CDR1 MNHNS, CDR2 SASEGT. CDR3 length equals 14 residues.

This clone was recorded only once. The genes are TRBV6-5 and TRBJ2-7; the D gene is possibly TRBD2 (6 bases). The V end was cut by 6 bases, the J end by 4 bases, with 13 bases between. This CDR3 has 13 residues. Germline V gene sequence: CDR1 MNHEY, CDR2 SVGAGI. This CDR3 is CASSRDSIYEQYF. DNA for the CDR3: TGTGCCAGCAGCCGGGACTCAATTTACGAGCAGTACTTC.

Here the CDR3 reads CASSSTLSGSPLHF. For the CDR3, the DNA is TGTGCCAGCTCATCAACACTCAGCGGTTCACCCCTCCACTTT. The chain employs TRBV18 and TRBJ1-6; D is ambiguous. Trimming shortened V by 5 bases and J by 9 bases, and 14 bases separated the two germline ends. The germline CDR1 and CDR2 sequences are KGHSH and LQKENI. This CDR3 spans 14 amino acids.

This clone was counted only a few times. The chain joins TRBV28 to TRBJ1-5; no firm D call. The germline V and J ends were trimmed by 5 bases and 3 bases, with 17 bases remaining between them. Germline CDR1 MDHEN, CDR2 SYDVKM. The CDR3 covers 16 residues. For the CDR3, the DNA is TGTGCCAGCAGTCCTCCCCGGGTCCTTTTCAATCAGCCCCAGCATTTT. Its translation: CASSPPRVLFNQPQHF.

V usage is TRBV4-3 and J usage is TRBJ2-3; 11 nucleotides line up with TRBD2. Germline values: CDR1 LGHNA, CDR2 YSLEER. The CDR3 runs 16 residues. After removal of 4 bases from V and 5 bases from J, the junction contained 8 bases not matched to a gene. CDR3 bases: TGCGCCAGCAGCCTGCAAACTAGCGGGAGTGGAGATACGCAGTATTTT. The encoded protein is CASSLQTSGSGDTQYF.

V usage is TRBV28 and J usage is TRBJ1-2; 8 nucleotides align to TRBD1. The CDR3 consists of 13 residues. Germline V CDR1 and CDR2: MDHEN, SYDVKM. The trim removed 6 bases at V and 8 bases at J, leaving 8 bases unmatched. The CDR3 sequence is CASSHRGFVGYTF. For the CDR3, the DNA is TGTGCCAGCAGCCACAGGGGGTTTGTAGGCTACACCTTC.

The V and J genes are TRBV6-6 and TRBJ2-5, with no clear D. Between the trimmed V and J ends, which lost 2 bases and 5 bases, there was a span of 18 bases. The germline gives CDR1 MNHNY, CDR2 SVGAGI (reference sequence). CDR3 length equals 16 residues. The CDR3 sequence is CASSYTAGGPGETQYF. The DNA for the CDR3 is TGTGCCAGCAGTTACACCGCAGGTGGCCCCGGGGAGACCCAGTACTTC.

This chain links TRBV4-2 with TRBJ1-2, with D unclear. The CDR3 sequence is 14 residues long. Germline values: CDR1 LGHNA, CDR2 YNFKEQ. V lost 3 bases to trimming and J lost 0 bases, with 8 bases between them. The CDR3 DNA sequence: TGTGCCAGCAGCCATCTAACCGCTAACTATGGCTACACCTTC. This encodes CASSHLTANYGYTF.

This chain joins TRBV29-1 and TRBJ2-7; 7 bases agree with TRBD1. The length of the CDR3 is 14 residues. Germline CDR1 SQVTM, CDR2 ANQGSEA. V was pared by 0 bases and J by 1 base, with 3 bases of the junction left unmatched. CDR3 in amino acids: CSVEETTGSYEQYF. The CDR3 DNA sequence: TGCAGCGTTGAAGAGACGACAGGGTCCTACGAGCAGTACTTC.

The chain links TRBV2 to TRBJ2-1; tentative D call: TRBD2 (5 bases). Germline loops: CDR1 SNHLY, CDR2 FYNNEI. Between the trimmed V and J ends, which lost 5 bases and 0 bases, there was a span of 11 bases. The CDR3 length is 15 residues. As DNA, the CDR3 is TGTGCCAGCAGTCGGCTAGCAGGCTCCTACAATGAGCAGTTCTTC. It translates to CASSRLAGSYNEQFF.

The chain couples TRBV20-1 to TRBJ1-1; D unclear. V was trimmed by 5 bases and J by 2 bases, leaving 6 bases between them. The V gene's germline CDR1 is DFQATT and CDR2 SNEGSKA (reference sequence). The CDR3 is made up of 11 amino acids. The CDR3: CSAVHNTEAFF. The CDR3 DNA sequence: TGCAGTGCTGTCCATAACACTGAAGCTTTCTTT.

This chain connects TRBV25-1 to TRBJ2-5; no clear D gene. Germline-derived CDR1 and CDR2 are MGHDK and SYGVNS. With 7 bases removed from V and 5 bases from J, the gap between germline ends came to 8 bases. The CDR3 sequence is 11 residues long. DNA for the CDR3: TGTGCCAGCACCCCAGCTGAGACCCAGTACTTC. Translating it yields CASTPAETQYF.

The chain combines TRBV5-6 with TRBJ1-1; TRBD1 aligns across 8 bases. J gave up 4 bases and V 4 bases, and 9 bases lay outside the gene matches. The CDR3 extends over 15 amino acids. Germline V lookup: CDR1 SGHDT, CDR2 YYEEEE. CDR3 bases: TGTGCCAGCAGCCCATGGACAGGGTTTGGCACTGAAGCTTTCTTT. As protein: CASSPWTGFGTEAFF.

V is TRBV4-3 and J is TRBJ2-1, with D hard to call. The germline V and J ends were trimmed by 4 bases and 8 bases, with 12 bases remaining between them. The CDR3 sequence is 13 residues long. Germline CDR1 reads LGHNA; CDR2 reads YSLEER. The chain's CDR3 is CASSPAFAHEQFF. CDR3 nucleotide sequence: TGCGCCAGCAGCCCAGCGTTCGCCCATGAGCAGTTCTTC.

J is TRBJ2-5 and V is TRBV5-1; a possible D gene is TRBD2 (6 bases). The CDR3 loop spans 15 amino acids. The germline V gene encodes CDR1 SGHRS and CDR2 YFSETQ. V was trimmed by 4 bases and J by 5 bases, leaving 18 bases between them. This CDR3 is CASSPQDGSGETQYF. As DNA, the CDR3 is TGCGCCAGCAGCCCCCAGGACGGGAGCGGGGAGACCCAGTACTTC.

This rearrangement joins TRBV4-3 to TRBJ2-1, with 8 nucleotides matching TRBD2. Germline V gene sequence: CDR1 LGHNA, CDR2 YSLEER. CDR3 size: 17 residues. With 5 bases clipped from V and 0 bases from J, the junction kept 9 bases outside the gene matches. The CDR3 nucleotides read TGCGCCAGCAGCGGCTCGGGGAGCGGGAGCTCCTACAATGAGCAGTTCTTC. This gives the protein CASSGSGSGSSYNEQFF.

V is TRBV5-5 and J is TRBJ1-4, with D perhaps TRBD1 (5 bases). CDR1 and CDR2 from the germline V gene are SGHKS and YYEKEE (reference sequence). V was pared by 4 bases and J by 0 bases, with 16 bases between. The CDR3 totals 17 residues. The CDR3 region is CASSKGLGTATNEKLFF. The CDR3 DNA follows: TGTGCCAGCAGCAAGGGACTCGGGACTGCAACTAATGAAAAACTGTTTTTT.

The chain uses TRBV7-9 and TRBJ1-3; a possible D gene is TRBD1 (6 bases). Germline V gene lookup returns CDR1 SEHNR and CDR2 FQNEAQ (reference sequence). The CDR3 loop spans 17 amino acids. Trimming left V 5 bases short and J 2 bases short, with 19 bases between. The CDR3 region has the DNA TGTGCCAGCAGCCCGTCAACAGGGAGAGTTCCTGGAAACACCATATATTTT. Translating it yields CASSPSTGRVPGNTIYF.

This rearrangement joins TRBV7-2 to TRBJ1-1; 10 bases line up with TRBD1. The germline V gene has CDR1 SGHTA and CDR2 FQGNSA. CDR3 length: 14 amino acids. V lost 6 bases, J lost 5 bases, and 6 bases stayed unmatched. The CDR3 sequence: CASSRGQGKTEAFF. The CDR3 nucleotides are TGTGCCAGCAGTAGGGGACAGGGGAAGACTGAAGCTTTCTTT.

The V gene is TRBV11-2, the J gene TRBJ2-7; possibly TRBD1 or TRBD2 for D (5 bases each). The CDR3 loop spans 13 amino acids. V was pared by 5 bases and J by 6 bases, with 14 bases between. CDR1 and CDR2 (germline): SGHAT, FQNNGV. The CDR3 nucleotides read TGTGCCAGCAGCCCATCGAGGGGAGCCGAGCAGTACTTC. Amino acid sequence: CASSPSRGAEQYF.